These T cell receptor beta chains were read from a single sample in a study of blood T cell repertoires in COVID-19. The protocol was immunoSEQ multiplex PCR, while the TCRdb copy is restricted to in-frame clones and leaves out a portion. The sample has 250,000 to 300,000 clones, about 90% seen once; the top ten hold approximately 12%. Sequencing used peripheral blood. Every receptor here comes from a woman aged 25 to 39 with COVID-19, enrolled during active disease. The CDR3 runs from the conserved cysteine through the conserved F or W. The D gene is left open where the match is weak. For some rows the clone size is stated as once, few or many, or as a class when expanded; others skip it.

abundance	d_gene	v_gene	j_gene	CDR3aa	CDR3nt
NA	TRBD1	TRBV6-5	TRBJ1-1	CASSHFGQVITEAFF	TGTGCCAGCAGTCATTTTGGACAGGTGATCACTGAAGCTTTCTTT
few	NA	TRBV7-9	TRBJ1-3	CASSFLRQGISGNTIYF	TGTGCCAGCAGCTTCCTCAGGCAGGGGATTTCTGGAAACACCATATATTTT
NA	NA	TRBV27	TRBJ2-7	CASSSSRNSYEQYF	TGTGCCAGCAGTTCCTCTAGGAACTCTTACGAGCAGTACTTC
NA	NA	TRBV2	TRBJ2-3	CASSGGWGTDTQYF	TGTGCCAGCAGTGGGGGCTGGGGCACAGATACGCAGTATTTT
NA	TRBD1	TRBV3-1/TRBV3-2	TRBJ1-5	CASSQTDRANQPQHF	TGTGCCAGCAGCCAAACGGACAGGGCCAATCAGCCCCAGCATTTT
NA	NA	TRBV30	TRBJ1-1	CAWGSGWTAFF	TGTGCCTGGGGGTCGGGGTGGACGGCTTTCTTT
NA	TRBD1	TRBV12-3/TRBV12-4	TRBJ2-7	CASSLDRGDEQYF	TGTGCCAGCAGCTTGGACAGGGGGGACGAGCAGTACTTC
NA	TRBD1	TRBV25-1	TRBJ2-5	CASSEKLAGGETQYF	TGTGCCAGCAGTGAAAAGTTGGCAGGGGGAGAGACCCAGTACTTC
NA	NA	TRBV5-6	TRBJ2-7	CASSLASSYEQYF	TGTGCCAGCAGCTTGGCCAGCTCCTACGAGCAGTACTTC
NA	TRBD1	TRBV6-1	TRBJ1-5	CASSDRDRDNQPQHF	TGTGCCAGCAGTGATAGGGACAGGGACAATCAGCCCCAGCATTTT
NA	NA	TRBV11-1	TRBJ2-7	CASSFQGYEQYF	TGTGCCAGCAGCTTCCAGGGCTACGAGCAGTACTTC
NA	TRBD2	TRBV5-4	TRBJ2-5	CASSPFPGGVTETQYF	TGTGCCAGCAGCCCCTTTCCGGGAGGGGTAACGGAGACCCAGTACTTC
NA	NA	TRBV2	TRBJ2-1	CASRTDRNNEQFF	TGTGCCAGCAGAACCGACAGAAACAATGAGCAGTTCTTC
NA	TRBD2	TRBV19	TRBJ2-3	CASGTSGVDTQYF	TGTGCCAGTGGGACTAGCGGGGTAGATACGCAGTATTTT
once	TRBD1	TRBV23-1	TRBJ2-4	CASRSKAVGDRGRGIQYF	TGCGCCAGCCGAAGCAAAGCGGTGGGAGACAGGGGGCGCGGCATTCAGTACTTC
once	NA	TRBV15	TRBJ1-2	CATPGGESNYGYTF	TGTGCCACCCCCGGGGGGGAATCGAACTATGGCTACACCTTC
NA	TRBD2	TRBV14	TRBJ2-1	CASSPSGGVNEQFF	TGTGCCAGCAGCCCCAGCGGGGGGGTCAATGAGCAGTTCTTC
NA	NA	TRBV3-1/TRBV3-2	TRBJ2-1	CASSLGLGLGEQFF	TGTGCCAGCAGCCTTGGACTGGGTTTGGGTGAGCAGTTCTTC
NA	NA	TRBV15	TRBJ1-2	CATSRELTGDYGYTF	TGTGCCACCAGCAGAGAACTGACTGGTGACTATGGCTACACCTTC
once	NA	TRBV7-2	TRBJ2-2	CASSFEETGELFF	TGTGCCAGCAGCTTTGAGGAAACCGGGGAGCTGTTTTTT
NA	TRBD1	TRBV28	TRBJ1-5	CASRAGTGGNQPQHF	TGTGCCAGCAGAGCCGGGACAGGGGGCAATCAGCCCCAGCATTTT
NA	NA	TRBV27	TRBJ2-1	CASSLLAAYNEQFF	TGTGCCAGCAGTCTCTTAGCGGCTTACAATGAGCAGTTCTTC
NA	TRBD2	TRBV11-3	TRBJ2-1	CASSFAGGNEQFF	TGTGCCAGCAGCTTTGCCGGGGGGAATGAGCAGTTCTTC
NA	NA	TRBV28	TRBJ2-3	CASSSTGHSTDTQYF	TGTGCCAGCAGTTCCACGGGACACAGCACAGATACGCAGTATTTT
NA	NA	TRBV10-1	TRBJ1-2	CASSPSGRGDYGYTF	TGCGCCAGCAGCCCAAGTGGCAGGGGCGACTATGGCTACACCTTC
NA	NA	TRBV18	TRBJ1-6	CASSPREGFSPLHF	TGTGCCAGCTCACCACGGGAGGGGTTCTCACCCCTCCACTTT
NA	NA	TRBV7-9	TRBJ1-4	CASSLIRGNEKLFF	TGTGCCAGCAGCCTAATAAGGGGGAATGAAAAACTGTTTTTT
NA	NA	TRBV6-5	TRBJ2-2	CATSTGFHTGELFF	TGTGCCACCAGTACAGGGTTCCACACCGGGGAGCTGTTTTTT
once	TRBD1	TRBV30	TRBJ1-1	CAWSEQGKGTEAFF	TGTGCCTGGTCAGAACAGGGGAAGGGCACTGAAGCTTTCTTT
NA	NA	TRBV5-1	TRBJ2-5	CASSLGVGETQYF	TGCGCCAGCAGCTTAGGGGTAGGGGAGACCCAGTACTTC
few	NA	TRBV2	TRBJ2-2	CASRTDWNTGELFF	TGTGCCAGCAGGACGGACTGGAACACCGGGGAGCTGTTTTTT
NA	TRBD1	TRBV5-5	TRBJ2-5	CASSSPLRGRGLETQYF	TGTGCCAGCAGCTCCCCCCTGAGGGGGCGCGGGTTAGAGACCCAGTACTTC
NA	NA	TRBV3-1/TRBV3-2	TRBJ1-3	CASSQDMAGGTRWNTIYF	TGTGCCAGCAGCCAAGATATGGCCGGAGGTACCAGATGGAACACCATATATTTT
few	TRBD1	TRBV29-1	TRBJ1-6	CSRRDRDYNSPLHF	TGCAGTAGGCGTGACAGGGATTATAATTCACCCCTCCACTTT
NA	NA	TRBV5-3	TRBJ1-5	CARAYARTDQPQHF	TGTGCCAGAGCCTACGCCAGGACTGATCAGCCCCAGCATTTT
NA	TRBD1	TRBV3-1/TRBV3-2	TRBJ2-1	CASSQETGSLGYNEQFF	TGTGCCAGCAGCCAGGAGACAGGGTCTTTAGGGTACAATGAGCAGTTCTTC
NA	TRBD1	TRBV7-7	TRBJ2-7	CASSRSGTGEEQYF	TGTGCCAGCAGCAGATCCGGGACAGGGGAGGAGCAGTACTTC
NA	NA	TRBV29-1	TRBJ1-1	CSVLARYRLNTEAFF	TGCAGCGTTTTGGCCCGGTACAGACTGAACACTGAAGCTTTCTTT
once	TRBD1	TRBV19	TRBJ1-5	CASSIQGANQPQHF	TGTGCCAGTAGTATCCAGGGGGCAAATCAGCCCCAGCATTTT
NA	NA	TRBV9	TRBJ2-7	CASSFRSAPPGEQYF	TGTGCCAGCAGCTTTCGTAGCGCACCGCCGGGAGAGCAGTACTTC
NA	TRBD1	TRBV23-1	TRBJ1-3	CASPETGAGNTIYF	TGCGCCAGCCCAGAGACAGGGGCTGGAAACACCATATATTTT
NA	TRBD1	TRBV12-3/TRBV12-4	TRBJ2-7	CASSWTGDEQYF	TGTGCCAGCAGCTGGACAGGGGACGAGCAGTACTTC
NA	TRBD2	TRBV4-2	TRBJ2-1	CASSHKGLAGPWNEQFF	TGTGCCAGCAGCCACAAGGGACTAGCGGGGCCCTGGAATGAGCAGTTCTTC
NA	NA	TRBV21-1	TRBJ1-4	CASSKAEGAREKLFF	TGTGCCAGCAGCAAAGCAGAGGGGGCGAGGGAAAAACTGTTTTTT
NA	NA	TRBV7-9	TRBJ1-2	CASSLEAGAYGYTF	TGTGCCAGCAGCTTAGAGGCGGGGGCCTATGGCTACACCTTC
NA	TRBD2	TRBV3-1/TRBV3-2	TRBJ2-3	CASSQEGTSSTDTQYF	TGTGCCAGCAGCCAAGAGGGGACTAGTAGCACAGATACGCAGTATTTT
NA	NA	TRBV19	TRBJ1-4	CASSRGAVEKLFF	TGTGCCAGTAGTCGGGGGGCAGTAGAAAAACTGTTTTTT
NA	NA	TRBV5-1	TRBJ2-2	CASSWDITNTGELFF	TGCGCCAGCAGCTGGGACATTACGAACACCGGGGAGCTGTTTTTT
NA	TRBD2	TRBV9	TRBJ2-1	CASSVVKRGAYNEQFF	TGTGCCAGCAGCGTAGTCAAGCGGGGGGCTTACAATGAGCAGTTCTTC
NA	TRBD1	TRBV28	TRBJ1-2	CASSRDSNYGYTF	TGTGCCAGCAGTCGGGACAGTAACTATGGCTACACCTTC
many	NA	TRBV6-6	TRBJ2-7	CASSYEGQGLSYEQYF	TGTGCCAGCAGTTACGAGGGCCAGGGGCTATCCTACGAGCAGTACTTC
once	NA	TRBV5-6	TRBJ2-5	CASSLSGKRETQYF	TGTGCCAGCAGCTTATCGGGGAAAAGGGAGACCCAGTACTTC
NA	TRBD2	TRBV7-9	TRBJ2-1	CASSLNPTSGGAGEQFF	TGTGCCAGCAGCTTAAACCCCACTAGCGGGGGGGCGGGTGAGCAGTTCTTC
NA	TRBD2	TRBV28	TRBJ2-7	CASQSSGTSGGYEQYF	TGTGCCAGCCAATCCTCCGGGACTAGCGGGGGCTACGAGCAGTACTTC
NA	TRBD1	TRBV11-2	TRBJ1-1	CASNPWTGNEAFF	TGTGCCAGCAACCCATGGACAGGAAATGAAGCTTTCTTT